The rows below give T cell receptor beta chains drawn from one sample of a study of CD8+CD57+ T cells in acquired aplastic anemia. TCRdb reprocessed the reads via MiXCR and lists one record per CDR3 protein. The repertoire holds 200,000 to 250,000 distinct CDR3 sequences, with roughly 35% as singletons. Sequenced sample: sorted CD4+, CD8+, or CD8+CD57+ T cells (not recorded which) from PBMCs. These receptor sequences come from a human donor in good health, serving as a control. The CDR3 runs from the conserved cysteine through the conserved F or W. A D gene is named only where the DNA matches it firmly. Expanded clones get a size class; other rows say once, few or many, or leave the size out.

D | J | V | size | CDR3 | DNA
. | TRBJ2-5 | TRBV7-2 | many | CASSYSKAETQYF | TGTGCCAGCAGCTACTCCAAGGCGGAGACCCAGTACTTC
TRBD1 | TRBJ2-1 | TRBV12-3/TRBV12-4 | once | CASSFYGQGYRFF | TGTGCCAGCAGTTTTTACGGACAGGGTTACCGGTTCTTC
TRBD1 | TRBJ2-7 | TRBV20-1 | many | CSARNPRDRDDEQYF | TGCAGTGCTAGGAACCCCCGGGACAGGGATGACGAGCAGTACTTC
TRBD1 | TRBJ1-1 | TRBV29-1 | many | CSVEEYRGHMNTEAFF | TGCAGCGTTGAAGAATACAGGGGCCACATGAACACTGAAGCTTTCTTT
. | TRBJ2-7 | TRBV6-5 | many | CASSYVGSYEQYF | TGTGCCAGCAGTTACGTCGGCTCCTACGAGCAGTACTTC
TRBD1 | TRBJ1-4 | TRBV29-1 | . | CSVELTGGLFF | TGCAGCGTTGAATTGACAGGGGGACTGTTTTTT
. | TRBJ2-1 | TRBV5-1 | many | CASSLGLNNEQFF | TGTGCCAGCAGCTTAGGCTTAAACAATGAGCAGTTCTTC
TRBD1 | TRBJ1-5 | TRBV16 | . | CASSLDRKDQPQHF | TGTGCCAGCAGCCTGGACAGGAAGGATCAGCCCCAGCATTTT
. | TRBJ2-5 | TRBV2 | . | CASSETGQETQYF | TGTGCCAGCAGTGAAACAGGCCAAGAGACCCAGTACTTC
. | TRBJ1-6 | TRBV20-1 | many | CSARDPRGGDNSPLHF | TGCAGTGCTAGAGACCCGAGGGGAGGGGATAATTCACCCCTCCACTTT
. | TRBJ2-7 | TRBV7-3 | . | CASSPATTYEQYF | TGTGCCAGCTCCCCCGCCACAACCTACGAGCAGTACTTC
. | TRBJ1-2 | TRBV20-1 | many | CSVSPYGYTF | TGCAGTGTGAGCCCCTATGGCTACACCTTC
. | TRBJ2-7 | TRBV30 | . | CALVQPDRYEQYF | TGTGCCTTAGTACAACCCGACAGGTACGAGCAGTACTTC
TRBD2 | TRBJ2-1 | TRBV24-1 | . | CATSDTSGSAYSYNEQFF | TGTGCCACCAGTGATACTAGCGGGAGCGCTTACTCCTACAATGAGCAGTTCTTC
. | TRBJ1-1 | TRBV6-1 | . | CASSEDPGRTEAFF | TGTGCCAGCAGTGAAGATCCGGGACGGACTGAAGCTTTCTTT
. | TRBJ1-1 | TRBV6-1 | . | CASSEMAGEGNTEAFF | TGTGCCAGCAGTGAAATGGCCGGAGAGGGCAACACTGAAGCTTTCTTT
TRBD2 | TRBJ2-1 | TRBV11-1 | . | CASSPPGLGVHEQFF | TGTGCCAGCAGCCCACCAGGACTAGGGGTCCATGAGCAGTTCTTC
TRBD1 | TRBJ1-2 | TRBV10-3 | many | CAISDQGADYGYTF | TGTGCCATCAGTGATCAGGGGGCCGACTATGGCTACACCTTC
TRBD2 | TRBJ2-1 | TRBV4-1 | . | CASSQAREEGYFDEQFF | TGCGCCAGCAGCCAAGCGCGGGAGGAGGGGTATTTCGATGAGCAGTTCTTC
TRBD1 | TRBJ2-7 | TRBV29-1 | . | CSVELVQGATYEQYF | TGCAGCGTTGAATTGGTACAGGGGGCAACCTACGAGCAGTACTTC
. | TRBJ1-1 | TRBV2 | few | CASSEGIMNTEAFF | TGTGCCAGCAGTGAGGGTATTATGAACACTGAAGCTTTCTTT
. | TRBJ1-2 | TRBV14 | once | CASSKPGQGEDYGYTF | TGTGCCAGCTCAAAGCCGGGTCAAGGAGAGGACTATGGCTACACCTTC
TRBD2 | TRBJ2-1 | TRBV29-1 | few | CSLDGAGGPFYNEQFF | TGCAGCTTGGATGGAGCGGGGGGACCTTTCTACAATGAGCAGTTCTTC
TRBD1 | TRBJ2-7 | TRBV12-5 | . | CASGYRGPYYEQHF | TGTGCTAGTGGTTACAGGGGACCCTACTACGAGCAGCACTTC
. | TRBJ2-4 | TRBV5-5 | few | CASSLVDQAKNIQYF | TGTGCCAGCAGCTTGGTTGACCAAGCCAAAAACATTCAGTACTTC
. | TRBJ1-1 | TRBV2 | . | CASSQERRGGTEAFF | TGTGCCAGCAGCCAAGAACGGAGGGGTGGTACTGAAGCTTTCTTT
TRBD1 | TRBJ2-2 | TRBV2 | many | CASNGQGGTGELFF | TGTGCCAGCAACGGACAGGGGGGCACCGGGGAGCTGTTTTTT
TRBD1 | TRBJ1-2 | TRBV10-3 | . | CASSLTGGGYGYTF | TGTGCCAGCAGTTTGACAGGGGGAGGCTATGGCTACACCTTC
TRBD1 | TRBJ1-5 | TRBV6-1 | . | CASSANRGSDQPQHF | TGTGCCAGCAGTGCTAACAGGGGTTCCGATCAGCCCCAGCATTTT
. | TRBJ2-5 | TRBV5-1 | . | CASSLPQGRPEETQYF | TGCGCCAGCAGCTTACCCCAGGGGCGACCGGAAGAGACCCAGTACTTC
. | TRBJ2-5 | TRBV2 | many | CASRDRGETQYF | TGTGCCAGCAGGGATAGAGGAGAGACCCAGTACTTC
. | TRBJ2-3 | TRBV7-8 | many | CASSSYRETSTDTQYF | TGTGCTAGCAGCTCCTACAGGGAAACTAGCACAGATACGCAGTATTTT
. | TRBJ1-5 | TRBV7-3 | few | CASSRLVDQPQHF | TGTGCCAGCAGCCGACTGGTCGATCAGCCCCAGCATTTT